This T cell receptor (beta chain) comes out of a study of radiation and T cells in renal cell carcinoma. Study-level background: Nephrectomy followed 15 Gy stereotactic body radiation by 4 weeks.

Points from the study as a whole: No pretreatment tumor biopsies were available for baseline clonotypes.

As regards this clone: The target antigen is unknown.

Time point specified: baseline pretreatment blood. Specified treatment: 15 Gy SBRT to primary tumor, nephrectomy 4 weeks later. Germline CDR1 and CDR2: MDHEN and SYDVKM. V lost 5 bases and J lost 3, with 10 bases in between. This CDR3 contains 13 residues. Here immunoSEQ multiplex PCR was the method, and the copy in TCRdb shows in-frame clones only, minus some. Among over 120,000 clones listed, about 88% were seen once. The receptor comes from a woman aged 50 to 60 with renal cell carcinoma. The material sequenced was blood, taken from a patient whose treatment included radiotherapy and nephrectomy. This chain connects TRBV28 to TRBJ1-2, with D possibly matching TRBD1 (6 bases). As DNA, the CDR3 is TGTGCCAGCAGTCAGGGGCCAGACTATGGCTACACCTTC. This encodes CASSQGPDYGYTF.